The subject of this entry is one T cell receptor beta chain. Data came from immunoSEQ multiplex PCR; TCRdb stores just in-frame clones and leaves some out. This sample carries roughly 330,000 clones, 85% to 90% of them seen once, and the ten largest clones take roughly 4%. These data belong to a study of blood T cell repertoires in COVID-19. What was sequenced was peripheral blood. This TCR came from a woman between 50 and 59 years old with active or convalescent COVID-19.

CDR3 sequence reads: CASSYSPGTGAYEQYF. The CDR3 nucleotides read TGTGCCAGCAGTTACTCACCCGGGACAGGAGCCTACGAGCAGTACTTC. J is TRBJ2-7 and V is TRBV6-2 or TRBV6-3, with 8 bases matching TRBD1. This CDR3 spans 16 amino acids. CDR1 is MNHEY, CDR2 SVGEGT, per germline. Unmatched junction bases numbered 6, after V lost 0 bases and J lost 2 bases.